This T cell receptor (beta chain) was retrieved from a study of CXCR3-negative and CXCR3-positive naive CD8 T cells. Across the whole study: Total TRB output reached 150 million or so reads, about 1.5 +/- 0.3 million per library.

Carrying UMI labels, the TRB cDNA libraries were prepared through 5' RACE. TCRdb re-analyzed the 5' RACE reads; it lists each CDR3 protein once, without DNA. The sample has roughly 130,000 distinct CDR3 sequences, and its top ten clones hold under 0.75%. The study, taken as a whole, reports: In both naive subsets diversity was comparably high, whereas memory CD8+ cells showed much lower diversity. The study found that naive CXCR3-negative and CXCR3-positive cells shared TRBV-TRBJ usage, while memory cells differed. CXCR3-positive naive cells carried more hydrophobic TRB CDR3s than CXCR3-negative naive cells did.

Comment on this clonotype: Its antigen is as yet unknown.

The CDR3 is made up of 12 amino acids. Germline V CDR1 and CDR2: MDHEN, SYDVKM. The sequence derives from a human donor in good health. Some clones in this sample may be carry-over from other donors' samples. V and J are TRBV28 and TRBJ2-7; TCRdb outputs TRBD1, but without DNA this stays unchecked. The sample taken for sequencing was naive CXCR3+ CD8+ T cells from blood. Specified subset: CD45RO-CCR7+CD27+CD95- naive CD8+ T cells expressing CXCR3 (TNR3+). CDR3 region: CASTGQGYEQYF.